This T cell receptor (beta chain) emerged from a study of T cell responses to AZD1222 COVID-19 vaccine. The protocol was immunoSEQ multiplex PCR, while the TCRdb copy is restricted to in-frame clones and leaves out a portion. The sample carries 83,000 or so clones, around 90% recorded once. As to this clone: Its specificity is not known.

Study results and caveats: Unmutated variant regions reportedly attract nearly half of all spike-specific TCRs. No repertoire was sampled before or during the peak T cell response, only after it.

The CDR3 has 18 amino acids. Germline V gives CDR1 MNHEY, CDR2 SVGEGT. With V trimmed by 2 bases and J by 1 base, 9 bases remained unmatched. The sequence was collected from an adult who received the AZD1222 COVID-19 vaccine. Sequences were derived from peripheral blood, sampled 28 days after the second AZD1222 dose. V gene TRBV6-2 or TRBV6-3 combines with J gene TRBJ2-1, with 9 bases fitting TRBD2. The CDR3 DNA sequence: TGTGCCAGCAGTTACGGTCTAGCGGGAAGGGGTTCCTACAATGAGCAGTTCTTC. This translates into CASSYGLAGRGSYNEQFF.